Following are 23 T cell receptor beta chains from one sample sequenced in a study of spatial heterogeneity in lung cancer. Study-level results: Intratumoral expanded alpha and beta TCR counts were found to track tumor mutation counts.

Time point given: sample taken at primary tumor resection. MiXCR, run by TCRdb on the 5' RACE reads, gives a single entry per CDR3 protein. The sample consists of about 3,900 distinct CDR3 sequences, approximately 4% of them appearing once. The antigens of these receptors remain unknown. The material sequenced was lung tumor tissue, taken at surgery. These TCRs come from a male donor with early-stage non-small cell lung cancer.

The gene calls are TRBV5-4 and TRBJ1-2; D possibly corresponds to TRBD1 (5 bases). Per germline, CDR1 SGHNT and CDR2 YYREEE (reference sequence). The CDR3 has 13 residues. CDR3 loop: CATRDPPNYGYTF. The CDR3 nucleotides are TGTGCTACGAGGGACCCTCCTAACTATGGCTACACCTTC.

This clonotype appeared many times. This rearrangement joins TRBV7-2 to TRBJ2-7, with D maybe TRBD1 (5 bases). V shed 1 base and J shed 3 bases, with 10 bases lying between them. The CDR3 has 14 amino acids. CDR1 is SGHTA, CDR2 FQGNSA, per germline. This CDR3 reads CASSLEGNNYEQYF. The DNA of the CDR3 is TGTGCCAGCAGCTTAGAGGGGAATAACTACGAGCAGTACTTC.

The chain employs TRBV7-8 and TRBJ1-5; D call uncertain. Trimming pared 5 bases from V and 0 bases from J, leaving 14 bases between. Germline values: CDR1 SGHVS, CDR2 FQNEAQ. The length of the CDR3 is 16 residues. In DNA form, the CDR3 reads TGTGCCAGCAGCCCCGGTCGACATAATAGCAATCAGCCCCAGCATTTT. This codes for CASSPGRHNSNQPQHF.

This clonotype was recorded at least ten times. The chain has TRBV6-6 and TRBJ1-3; D call uncertain. CDR1 MNHNY and CDR2 SVGAGI come from the germline V gene (reference sequence). This CDR3 is 14 amino acids long. V lost 2 bases and J 1 base, leaving 6 bases between the germline ends. CDR3 sequence (DNA): TGTGCCAGCAGTTACACCCAGTCTGGAAACACCATATATTTT. It codes for CASSYTQSGNTIYF.

This clonotype was recorded many times. The rearrangement uses TRBV29-1 and TRBJ2-3; a weak D match, TRBD1 (6 bases). V was shortened by 3 bases and J by 5 bases, with 12 bases between the two germline ends. The CDR3 is made up of 13 amino acids. Germline assignment: CDR1 SQVTM and CDR2 ANQGSEA. CDR3 DNA: TGCAGCGTTGACAGGGGATCATTAGATACGCAGTATTTT. Amino acids: CSVDRGSLDTQYF.

This clonotype was observed many times. CDR3 protein: CASSFEGGRGYTF. CDR3 nucleotides: TGTGCCAGCAGTTTTGAAGGGGGTCGGGGCTACACCTTC. The V gene is TRBV12-3 or TRBV12-4, the J gene TRBJ1-2; D may be TRBD1 (6 bases). The CDR3 is 13 residues long. Trimming cost V 3 bases and J 8 bases, with 13 bases left between them.

This clonotype appeared a few times. V gene TRBV7-2 combines with J gene TRBJ1-6; no firm D call. This CDR3 has 15 residues. V lost 1 base and J 10 bases, leaving 14 bases between the germline ends. Germline V gene data show CDR1 as SGHTA and CDR2 as FQGNSA. The CDR3 reads CASSLVAGLGSPLHF. CDR3 DNA sequence: TGTGCCAGCAGCTTAGTGGCAGGTTTGGGATCACCCCTCCACTTT.

This clonotype turned up a few times. The rearrangement joins TRBV30 to TRBJ2-5; a possible D gene is TRBD2 (6 bases). V gave up 5 bases and J gave up 5 bases, with 15 bases separating them. The CDR3 spans 13 residues. Germline V lookup: CDR1 GTSNPN, CDR2 SVGIG (reference sequence). The CDR3 loop reads CAWGFGAGETQYF. The CDR3 nucleotides are TGTGCCTGGGGGTTTGGGGCGGGGGAGACCCAGTACTTC.

This clonotype was counted many times. The V gene is TRBV28, the J gene TRBJ1-1; no reliable D call. The CDR3 consists of 11 residues. The V gene's germline CDR1 is MDHEN and CDR2 SYDVKM. V was pared by 10 bases and J by 10 bases, with 16 bases between. CDR3 amino acids: CATATRFGAFF. DNA of the CDR3: TGTGCCACTGCGACTCGGTTTGGAGCTTTCTTT.

This clonotype was recorded at least ten times. The chain couples TRBV29-1 to TRBJ2-5; a weak D match, TRBD2 (7 bases). Germline CDR1 SQVTM, CDR2 ANQGSEA. V was cut by 6 bases and J by 5 bases, with 19 bases left in between. The CDR3 runs to 14 residues. The CDR3 reads CSVDGSKGGETQYF. For the CDR3, the DNA is TGCAGCGTCGACGGGAGCAAGGGGGGGGAGACCCAGTACTTC.

This clonotype is medium-sized. This rearrangement joins TRBV28 to TRBJ2-7; tentatively, D is TRBD1 (6 bases). Per germline, CDR1 MDHEN and CDR2 SYDVKM. There are 16 residues in the CDR3. The V gene lost 4 bases and the J gene lost 1 base, with 17 bases spanning the gap. The CDR3 here is CASSSHRAALSYEQYF. CDR3 in DNA: TGTGCCAGCAGTTCCCACAGGGCCGCACTATCCTACGAGCAGTACTTC.

This clonotype has at least ten counts. The chain couples TRBV7-2 to TRBJ1-5; D remains unclear. The CDR3 contains 13 residues. The V and J ends lost 5 bases and 3 bases respectively, with 8 bases between them. Germline CDR1 and CDR2: SGHTA and FQGNSA. The CDR3 reads CASSESTNQPQHF. The CDR3 DNA reads as TGTGCCAGCAGCGAATCCACCAATCAGCCCCAGCATTTT.

This clonotype was found many times. V gene TRBV4-1 combines with J gene TRBJ1-1; TRBD1 aligns across 8 bases. Germline CDR1 is MGHRA and CDR2 is YSYEKL. V gave up 1 base and J gave up 0 bases; unmatched junction bases: 7. The CDR3 has 17 residues. CDR3 region: CASSQVGQGALNTEAFF. DNA of the CDR3: TGCGCCAGCAGCCAAGTGGGGCAGGGGGCTTTGAACACTGAAGCTTTCTTT.

In its sample, this clonotype was seen many times. The rearrangement links TRBV6-1 to TRBJ1-4, with D perhaps matching TRBD1 (6 bases). V shed 8 bases and J shed 8 bases, with 15 bases lying between them. The CDR3 totals 13 residues. Germline CDR1 MNHNS, CDR2 SASEGT. CDR3 in amino acids: CASQGSPGEKLFF. CDR3 nucleotide sequence: TGTGCCAGCCAGGGGAGCCCGGGAGAAAAACTGTTTTTT.

This clonotype counts as medium-sized. The V gene is TRBV27, the J gene TRBJ2-7; no clear D. CDR3 length: 15 amino acids. Trimming shortened V by 6 bases and J by 0 bases, and 15 bases separated the two germline ends. Germline V gene data show CDR1 as MNHEY and CDR2 as SMNVEV (reference sequence). DNA for the CDR3: TGTGCCAGCAGCCCCTCGTCACAGAGCTCCTACGAGCAGTACTTC. It specifies CASSPSSQSSYEQYF.

This clonotype was detected many times. The CDR3 DNA reads TGTGCCACTAGAAGGGGAAGCGCCTACGAGCAGTACTTC. It yields the protein CATRRGSAYEQYF. This chain joins TRBV19 and TRBJ2-7, with D maybe TRBD1 (5 bases). The ends were cut back, 10 bases at V and 2 bases at J, with 15 bases in the middle. Germline V gives CDR1 LNHDA, CDR2 SQIVND (reference sequence). The CDR3 length is 13 residues.

This clonotype was seen many times. The chain combines TRBV7-2 with TRBJ2-5; perhaps TRBD2 as D (6 bases). CDR3 length: 17 residues. Germline values: CDR1 SGHTA, CDR2 FQGNSA. V lost 1 base, J lost 4 bases, and 19 bases lay in between. CDR3 in amino acids: CASSLELSGSARETQYF. In nucleotides, the CDR3 is TGTGCCAGCAGCTTAGAGTTATCCGGGAGCGCGCGAGAGACCCAGTACTTC.

This clonotype was seen repeatedly, ten times or more. The chain employs TRBV20-1 and TRBJ2-4; TRBD2 aligns across 11 bases. In germline, CDR1 is DFQATT, CDR2 SNEGSKA (reference sequence). There are 14 residues in the CDR3. V lost 8 bases to trimming and J lost 7 bases; unmatched junction nucleotides: 10. CDR3 sequence: CSTTLAGGRNIQYF. In DNA form, the CDR3 reads TGCAGTACCACTTTAGCGGGAGGGCGGAACATTCAGTACTTC.

In this sample, this clonotype turned up many times. The rearrangement uses TRBV7-9 and TRBJ1-3; D unresolved. Looked up from germline, CDR1 is SEHNR and CDR2 is FQNEAQ (reference sequence). This CDR3 has 16 residues. V lost 5 bases and J lost 4, with 18 bases in between. The CDR3 DNA reads as TGTGCCAGCAGCCAAACCGGAAGGGTCTACGGAAACACCATATATTTT. Its protein is CASSQTGRVYGNTIYF.

The chain employs TRBV2 and TRBJ1-2; D remains unclear. The CDR3 is 13 amino acids. CDR1 SNHLY and CDR2 FYNNEI come from the germline V gene. Deletions cut 6 bases from V and 4 bases from J, with 12 bases between. CDR3 sequence: CASRDVGVYGYTF. The CDR3 nucleotides are TGTGCCAGCAGAGACGTCGGAGTCTATGGCTACACCTTC.

This clonotype was detected ten times or more. The chain has TRBV4-3 and TRBJ2-1, with no clear D. The V gene's germline CDR1 is LGHNA and CDR2 YSLEER. The length of the CDR3 is 15 residues. V lost 1 base, J lost 6 bases, and 13 bases lay in between. In DNA form, the CDR3 reads TGCGCCAGCAGCCAAGGGACGGTGGGCTTCAATGAGCAGTTCTTC. Encoded protein: CASSQGTVGFNEQFF.

In its sample, this clonotype ranks as medium-sized. This chain joins TRBV7-9 and TRBJ2-3; no clear D. Trimming left V 5 bases short and J 0 bases short, with 12 bases between. CDR1 is SEHNR, CDR2 FQNEAQ, per germline (reference sequence). The CDR3 runs to 15 residues. The CDR3 bases are TGTGCCAGCAGCCCCTCCAGTGCTAGCACAGATACGCAGTATTTT. Translating gives CASSPSSASTDTQYF.

By share, this clonotype counts as medium-sized. The chain couples TRBV3-1 to TRBJ1-1; no reliable D call. The CDR3 spans 13 residues. Trimming stripped 4 bases from V and 0 bases from J, with 6 bases between. CDR1 LGHDT and CDR2 YNNKEL come from the germline V gene (reference sequence). The CDR3 DNA follows: TGTGCCAGCAGCCGGAAAGTGAACACTGAAGCTTTCTTT. It codes for CASSRKVNTEAFF.